This TCR beta chain is from a study of blood T cell repertoires in COVID-19. Study-wide background: PBMCs, B-cell-depleted T cells, or T cells provided the cDNA or gDNA that made up the material.

Study processing details: It was from reference gene primer amplification that nucleated cell counts were estimated. Sequencing used immunoSEQ multiplex PCR; TCRdb keeps in-frame clones, though not all of them. V, J and clone size are taken as reported in that table, and D and trimming were inferred from the DNA itself. The data hold roughly 32,000 clones, with around 86% observed a single time. The germline V gene encodes CDR1 GTSNPN and CDR2 SVGIG (reference sequence). Trimming left V 2 bases short and J 2 bases short, with 12 bases between. The CDR3 loop spans 14 amino acids. V usage is TRBV30 and J usage is TRBJ1-2, with D possibly TRBD1 on 5 matching bases. Material: peripheral blood. This sequence originates from a man in his sixties with active COVID-19. CDR3 nucleotide sequence: TGTGCCTGGAGTTCCCAGGGCGGAAACTATGGCTACACCTTC. Protein: CAWSSQGGNYGYTF.